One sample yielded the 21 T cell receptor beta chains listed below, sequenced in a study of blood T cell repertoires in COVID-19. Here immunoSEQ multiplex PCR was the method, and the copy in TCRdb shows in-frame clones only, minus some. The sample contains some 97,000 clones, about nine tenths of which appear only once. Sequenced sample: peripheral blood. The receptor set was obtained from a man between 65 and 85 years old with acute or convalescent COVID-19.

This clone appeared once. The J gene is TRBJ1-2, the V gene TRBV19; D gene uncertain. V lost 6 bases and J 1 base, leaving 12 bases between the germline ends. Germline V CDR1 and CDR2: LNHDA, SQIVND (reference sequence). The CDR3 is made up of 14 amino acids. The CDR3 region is CASRNVGGNYGYTF. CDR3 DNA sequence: TGTGCCAGTAGAAACGTTGGAGGTAACTATGGCTACACCTTC.

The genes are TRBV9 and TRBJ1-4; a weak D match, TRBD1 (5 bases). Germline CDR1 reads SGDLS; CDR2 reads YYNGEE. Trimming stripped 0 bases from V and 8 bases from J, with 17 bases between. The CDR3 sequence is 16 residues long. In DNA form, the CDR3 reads TGTGCCAGCAGCGTAGGGCGGAGTCAGGGCTTAGAAAAACTGTTTTTT. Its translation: CASSVGRSQGLEKLFF.

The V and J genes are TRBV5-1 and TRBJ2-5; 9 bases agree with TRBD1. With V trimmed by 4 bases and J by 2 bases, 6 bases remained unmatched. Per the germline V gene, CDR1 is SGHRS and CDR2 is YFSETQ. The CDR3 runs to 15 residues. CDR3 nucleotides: TGCGCCAGCAGCGCGACCGGGACAGGGCAAGAGACCCAGTACTTC. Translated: CASSATGTGQETQYF.

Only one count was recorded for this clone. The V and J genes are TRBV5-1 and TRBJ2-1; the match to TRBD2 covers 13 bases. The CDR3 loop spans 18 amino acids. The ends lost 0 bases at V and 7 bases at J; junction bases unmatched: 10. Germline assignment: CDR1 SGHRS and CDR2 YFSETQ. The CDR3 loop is CASSLAIGGTSGENEQFF. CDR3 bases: TGCGCCAGCAGCTTGGCTATTGGTGGGACTAGCGGGGAGAATGAGCAGTTCTTC.

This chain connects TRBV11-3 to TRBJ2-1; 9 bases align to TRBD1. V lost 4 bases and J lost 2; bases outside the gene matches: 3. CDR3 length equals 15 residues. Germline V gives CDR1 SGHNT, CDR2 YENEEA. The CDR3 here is CASSSDRGPYNEQFF. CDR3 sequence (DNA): TGTGCCAGCAGCTCGGACAGGGGTCCCTACAATGAGCAGTTCTTC.

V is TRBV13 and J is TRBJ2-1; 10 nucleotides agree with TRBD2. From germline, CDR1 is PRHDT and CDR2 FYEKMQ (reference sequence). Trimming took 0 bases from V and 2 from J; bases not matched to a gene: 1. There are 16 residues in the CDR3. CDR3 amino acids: CASSLGGLAAYNEQFF. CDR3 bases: TGTGCCAGCAGCTTAGGCGGACTAGCGGCCTACAATGAGCAGTTCTTC.

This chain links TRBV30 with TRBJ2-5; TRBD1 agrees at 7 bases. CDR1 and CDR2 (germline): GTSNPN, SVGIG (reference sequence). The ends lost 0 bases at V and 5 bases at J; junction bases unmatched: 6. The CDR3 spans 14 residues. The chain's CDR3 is CAWSVLNRGETQYF. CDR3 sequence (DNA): TGTGCCTGGAGTGTATTGAACAGGGGCGAGACCCAGTACTTC.

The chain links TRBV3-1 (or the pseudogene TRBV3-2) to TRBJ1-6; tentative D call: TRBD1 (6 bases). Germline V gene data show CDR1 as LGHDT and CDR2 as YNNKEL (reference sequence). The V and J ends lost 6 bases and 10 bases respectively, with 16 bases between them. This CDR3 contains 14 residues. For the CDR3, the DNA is TGTGCCAGCAGTTTGACAGGACCCCAGTCACCCCTCCACTTT. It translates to CASSLTGPQSPLHF.

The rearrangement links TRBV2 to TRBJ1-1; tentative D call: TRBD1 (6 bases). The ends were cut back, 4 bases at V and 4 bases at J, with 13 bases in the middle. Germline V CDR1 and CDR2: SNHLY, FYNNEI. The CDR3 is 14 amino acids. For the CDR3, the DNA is TGTGCCAGCAGTGGAAGGGGGTCGTCCACTGAAGCTTTCTTT. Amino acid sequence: CASSGRGSSTEAFF.

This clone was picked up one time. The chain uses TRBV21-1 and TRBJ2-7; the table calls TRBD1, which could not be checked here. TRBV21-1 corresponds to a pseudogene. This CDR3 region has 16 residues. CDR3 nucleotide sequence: TGTGCCAGCAGCACGATGGGACAGGGTAATACCTACGAGCAGTACTTC. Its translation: CASSTMGQGNTYEQYF.

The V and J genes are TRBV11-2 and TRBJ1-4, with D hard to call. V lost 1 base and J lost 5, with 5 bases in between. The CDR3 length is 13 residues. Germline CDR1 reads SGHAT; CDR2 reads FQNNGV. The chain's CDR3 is CASSLVVNEKLFF. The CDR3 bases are TGTGCCAGCAGCTTAGTAGTCAATGAAAAACTGTTTTTT.

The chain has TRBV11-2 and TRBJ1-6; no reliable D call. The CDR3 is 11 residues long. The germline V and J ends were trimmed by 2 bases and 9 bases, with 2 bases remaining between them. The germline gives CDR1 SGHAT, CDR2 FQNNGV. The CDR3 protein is CASSLLSPLHF. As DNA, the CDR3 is TGTGCCAGCAGCTTACTTTCACCCCTCCACTTT.

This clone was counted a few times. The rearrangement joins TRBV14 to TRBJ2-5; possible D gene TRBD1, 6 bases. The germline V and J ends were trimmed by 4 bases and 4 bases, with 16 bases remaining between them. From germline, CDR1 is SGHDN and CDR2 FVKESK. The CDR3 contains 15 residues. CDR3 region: CASSPQTGYPETQYF. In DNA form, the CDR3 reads TGTGCCAGCAGCCCACAAACAGGGTATCCAGAGACCCAGTACTTC. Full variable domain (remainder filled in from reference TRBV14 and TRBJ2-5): EAGVTQFPSHSVIEKGQTVTLRCDPISGHDNLYWYRRVMGKEIKFLLHFVKESKQDESGMPNNRFLAERTGGTYSTLKVQPAELEDSGVYFCASSPQTGYPETQYFGPGTRLLVL.

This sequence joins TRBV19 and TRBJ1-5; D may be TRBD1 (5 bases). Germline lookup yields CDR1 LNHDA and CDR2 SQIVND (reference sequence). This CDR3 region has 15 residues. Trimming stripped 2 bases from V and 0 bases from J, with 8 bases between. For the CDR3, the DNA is TGTGCCAGTAGTATAAACAGGAATAGCAATCAGCCCCAGCATTTT. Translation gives CASSINRNSNQPQHF.

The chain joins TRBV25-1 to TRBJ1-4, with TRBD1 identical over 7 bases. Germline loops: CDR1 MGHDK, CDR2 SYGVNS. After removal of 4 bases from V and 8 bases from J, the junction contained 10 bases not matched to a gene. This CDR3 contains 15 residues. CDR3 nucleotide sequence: TGTGCCAGCAGTGGCCACAGGGGCCTTAAGGAAAAACTGTTTTTT. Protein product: CASSGHRGLKEKLFF.

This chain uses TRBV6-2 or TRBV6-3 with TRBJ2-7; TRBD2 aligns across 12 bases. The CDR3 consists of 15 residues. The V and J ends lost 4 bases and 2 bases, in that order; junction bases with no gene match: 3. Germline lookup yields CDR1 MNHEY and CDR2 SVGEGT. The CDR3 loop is CASSSPSGRAYEQYF. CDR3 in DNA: TGTGCCAGCAGTTCCCCTAGCGGGAGGGCCTACGAGCAGTACTTC.

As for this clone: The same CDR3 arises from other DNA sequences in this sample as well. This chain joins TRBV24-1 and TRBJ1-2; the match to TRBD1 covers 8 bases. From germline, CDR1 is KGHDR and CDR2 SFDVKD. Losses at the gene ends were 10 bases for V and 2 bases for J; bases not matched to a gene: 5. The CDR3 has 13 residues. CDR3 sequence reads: CATSRGPNYGYTF. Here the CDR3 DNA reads TGTGCCACTAGCAGGGGGCCCAACTATGGCTACACCTTC.

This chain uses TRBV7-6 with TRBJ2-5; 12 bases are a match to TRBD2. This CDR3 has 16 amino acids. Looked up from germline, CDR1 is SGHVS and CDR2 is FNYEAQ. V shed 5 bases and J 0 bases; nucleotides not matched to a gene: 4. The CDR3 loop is CASSRTSGAYQETQYF. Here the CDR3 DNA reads TGTGCCAGCAGCCGGACTAGCGGGGCATACCAAGAGACCCAGTACTTC.

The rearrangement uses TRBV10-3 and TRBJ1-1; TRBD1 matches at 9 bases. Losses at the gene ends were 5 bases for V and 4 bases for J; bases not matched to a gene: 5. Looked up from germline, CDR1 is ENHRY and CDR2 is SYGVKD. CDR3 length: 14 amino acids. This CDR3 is CAISPGTGITEAFF. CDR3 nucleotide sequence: TGTGCCATCAGTCCCGGGACAGGGATCACTGAAGCTTTCTTT.

CDR3 sequence reads: CASSQARTSLAGELFF. The CDR3, as DNA: TGTGCCAGCAGCCAAGCACGGACTAGCCTGGCCGGGGAGCTGTTTTTT. V is TRBV3-1 (or the pseudogene TRBV3-2) and J is TRBJ2-2, with 8 positions matching TRBD2. Germline CDR1 LGHDT, CDR2 YNNKEL (reference sequence). The V gene end was trimmed by 1 base and the J gene end by 6 bases; junction bases not matched to a gene: 7. The CDR3 extends over 16 amino acids.

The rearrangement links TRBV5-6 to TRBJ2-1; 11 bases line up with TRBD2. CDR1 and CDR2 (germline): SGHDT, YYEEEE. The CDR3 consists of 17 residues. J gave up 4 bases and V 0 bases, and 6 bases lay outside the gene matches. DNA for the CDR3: TGTGCCAGCAGCTTGGGCCCCGGGACTAGCGGTTACAATGAGCAGTTCTTC. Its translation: CASSLGPGTSGYNEQFF.